The rows below give T cell receptor beta chains drawn from one sample of a study of blood T cell repertoires in COVID-19. Method: immunoSEQ multiplex PCR; TCRdb's copy keeps in-frame clones and lacks some. The table includes 450,000 to 500,000 clones, about 85% detected once. Sequencing was carried out using PBMCs or T cells enriched from blood (not recorded which). The source is a woman aged 60 to 75 who had recovered from COVID-19. Each CDR3 is given with its conserved first and last residue. Fields, in order: clone size, J gene, V gene, D gene, CDR3 protein, CDR3 DNA. The D gene is left open where the match is weak. Rows give clone size only sometimes, using once, few, many, or a class for an expanded clone.

NA TRBJ2-3 TRBV3-1/TRBV3-2 NA CASSQALMDFHTQYF TGTGCCAGCAGCCAAGCCCTAATGGACTTTCATACGCAGTATTTT
NA TRBJ1-3 TRBV11-3 NA CASSLDWTGDTIYF TGTGCCAGCAGCTTAGATTGGACTGGGGACACCATATATTTT
NA TRBJ1-5 TRBV6-5 TRBD1 CASSNRGSNQPQHF TGTGCCAGCAGCAACAGGGGGTCCAATCAGCCCCAGCATTTT
NA TRBJ2-1 TRBV5-1 TRBD2 CASNGGGDSYNEQFF TGCGCCAGCAATGGGGGGGGAGACTCCTACAATGAGCAGTTCTTC
once TRBJ2-2 TRBV7-9 NA CASSLQGNTGELFF TGTGCCAGCAGCTTACAGGGAAACACCGGGGAGCTGTTTTTT
NA TRBJ2-3 TRBV18 NA CASSPIQGGSKDTQYF TGTGCCAGCTCACCCATACAGGGCGGTTCAAAAGATACGCAGTATTTT
NA TRBJ1-2 TRBV5-1 TRBD1 CASSLAGQGVGYTF TGCGCCAGCAGCTTGGCAGGGCAGGGGGTTGGCTACACCTTC
NA TRBJ2-2 TRBV3-1/TRBV3-2 NA CASSQERGYTGELFF TGTGCCAGCAGCCAAGAGCGGGGCTACACCGGGGAGCTGTTTTTT
NA TRBJ1-1 TRBV10-3 TRBD1 CAISEGTGTSGAFF TGTGCCATCAGTGAGGGGACAGGGACCTCCGGGGCTTTCTTT
NA TRBJ2-1 TRBV10-3 TRBD2 CAIRGGGTHNEQFF TGTGCCATCAGGGGGGGAGGGACGCACAATGAGCAGTTCTTC
NA TRBJ1-2 TRBV9 TRBD1 CASSVLGTGGNYGYTF TGTGCCAGCAGCGTTCTCGGGACAGGGGGGAACTATGGCTACACCTTC
NA TRBJ2-1 TRBV2 NA CASSGHSGSWYNEQFF TGTGCCAGCAGTGGCCACTCAGGGTCATGGTACAATGAGCAGTTCTTC
NA TRBJ1-2 TRBV24-1 NA CATSDVDGTGRYGYTF TGTGCCACCAGTGATGTTGACGGGACCGGGAGGTATGGCTACACCTTC
NA TRBJ2-1 TRBV5-6 NA CASSLAGARRGEQFF TGTGCCAGCAGCTTGGCAGGTGCCCGGCGGGGTGAGCAGTTCTTC
NA TRBJ1-1 TRBV5-5 NA CASSLSGRLFTNTEAFF TGTGCCAGCAGCTTGAGCGGACGTCTTTTTACTAACACTGAAGCTTTCTTT
NA TRBJ2-2 TRBV12-5 TRBD1 CASGLSKGQGRTGELFF TGTGCTAGTGGTTTAAGTAAGGGACAGGGTCGGACCGGGGAGCTGTTTTTT
NA TRBJ2-1 TRBV12-5 NA CASGLVPGSPYNEQFF TGTGCTAGTGGTTTGGTACCAGGGTCCCCCTACAATGAGCAGTTCTTC
once TRBJ1-2 TRBV9 TRBD1 CASSSPGQDYGYTF TGTGCCAGCAGCTCACCGGGACAGGACTATGGCTACACCTTC
NA TRBJ1-1 TRBV24-1 TRBD1 CATSESGQGDTEAFF TGTGCCACCAGTGAGTCTGGACAGGGGGACACTGAAGCTTTCTTT
NA TRBJ2-5 TRBV29-1 NA CSVEVAVETQYF TGCAGCGTCGAGGTAGCCGTGGAGACCCAGTACTTC
once TRBJ2-1 TRBV9 TRBD2 CASSPGGAHNEQFF TGTGCCAGCAGCCCCGGGGGGGCCCACAATGAGCAGTTCTTC
NA TRBJ2-1 TRBV7-8 TRBD1 CASSSGQGLGDEQFF TGTGCCAGCAGCTCGGGACAGGGGTTAGGGGATGAGCAGTTCTTC
NA TRBJ2-1 TRBV2 TRBD1 CASRRQGDEQFF TGTGCCAGCAGGCGACAGGGAGATGAGCAGTTCTTC
NA TRBJ2-3 TRBV5-4 TRBD1 CASSSRGGPSTDTQYF TGTGCCAGCAGCAGCCGAGGGGGCCCTAGCACAGATACGCAGTATTTT
NA TRBJ2-3 TRBV5-1 TRBD2 CASSLAGGADTQYF TGCGCCAGCAGCTTGGCTGGGGGGGCAGATACGCAGTATTTT
NA TRBJ2-7 TRBV28 NA CASSGQSRYEQYF TGTGCCAGCAGTGGACAGTCTCGCTACGAGCAGTACTTC
NA TRBJ1-2 TRBV5-1 NA CASSGQGGYGYTF TGCGCCAGCAGTGGTCAGGGTGGTTATGGCTACACCTTC
NA TRBJ2-7 TRBV6-5 NA CASSYEASGEQYF TGTGCCAGCAGTTACGAGGCATCGGGGGAGCAGTACTTC
NA TRBJ2-2 TRBV29-1 NA CSVRGSTGELFF TGCAGCGTTCGCGGTAGCACCGGGGAGCTGTTTTTT
NA TRBJ1-6 TRBV18 NA CASSPTGLYNSPLHF TGTGCCAGCTCACCAACGGGACTCTATAATTCACCCCTCCACTTT
NA TRBJ1-5 TRBV5-6 TRBD1 CASSLTGASNQPQHF TGTGCCAGCAGCTTAACAGGGGCAAGCAATCAGCCCCAGCATTTT
NA TRBJ1-2 TRBV4-2 NA CASSQDTGVNGYTF TGTGCCAGCAGCCAAGATACCGGGGTCAATGGCTACACCTTC
few TRBJ2-5 TRBV10-3 TRBD2 CATGLAGFQETQYF TGTGCCACGGGACTAGCGGGTTTTCAAGAGACCCAGTACTTC
NA TRBJ2-3 TRBV7-2 TRBD2 CASSTRSGGGRGDTQYF TGTGCCAGCAGCACCCGCTCTGGGGGGGGGAGGGGAGATACGCAGTATTTT
NA TRBJ1-6 TRBV2 TRBD1 CASSGRQGMGDSPLHF TGTGCCAGCAGCGGAAGACAGGGGATGGGAGATTCACCCCTCCACTTT
NA TRBJ1-2 TRBV19 NA CASSISPGSGNYGYTF TGTGCCAGTAGTATAAGTCCGGGGTCCGGAAACTATGGCTACACCTTC
NA TRBJ1-6 TRBV10-3 NA CATGIGDSPLHF TGTGCCACAGGAATAGGTGATTCACCCCTCCACTTT
NA TRBJ2-5 TRBV19 TRBD1 CASSQPGQGKETQYF TGTGCCAGTAGCCAACCGGGACAGGGAAAAGAGACCCAGTACTTC
NA TRBJ1-2 TRBV4-2 NA CASSQQGHNGYTF TGTGCCAGCAGCCAGCAGGGTCATAATGGCTACACCTTC
NA TRBJ1-1 TRBV7-2 NA CASSQLGGHTEAFF TGTGCCAGCAGCCAGCTGGGGGGGCACACTGAAGCTTTCTTT
NA TRBJ1-2 TRBV2 NA CASSAGGDYGYTF TGTGCCAGCAGTGCGGGAGGTGACTATGGCTACACCTTC
NA TRBJ1-2 TRBV27 TRBD1 CASSLSSPTGAYGYTF TGTGCCAGCAGTTTATCGAGCCCGACAGGGGCCTATGGCTACACCTTC
NA TRBJ2-4 TRBV28 NA CASSLGHLSSLAKNIQYF TGTGCCAGCAGTTTAGGGCACCTATCTTCTCTAGCCAAAAACATTCAGTACTTC
NA TRBJ2-7 TRBV7-8 NA CASSFRRGPTYEQYF TGTGCCAGCAGCTTCCGGCGGGGGCCCACCTACGAGCAGTACTTC
NA TRBJ2-1 TRBV12-1 NA CASSSGPPTHNEQFF TGTGCCAGCTCCTCAGGGCCTCCCACTCACAATGAGCAGTTCTTC
NA TRBJ2-1 TRBV4-1 NA CASSQPQWRGRHEQFF TGCGCCAGCAGCCAACCCCAATGGAGGGGAAGGCATGAGCAGTTCTTC
NA TRBJ1-3 TRBV7-2 NA CASSLDQGSGNTIYF TGTGCCAGCAGCTTAGACCAGGGGTCTGGAAACACCATATATTTT
NA TRBJ2-7 TRBV6-6 TRBD2 CASSLLAGSYEQYF TGTGCCAGCAGCCTTCTAGCGGGCTCCTACGAGCAGTACTTC
NA TRBJ1-1 TRBV12-3/TRBV12-4 NA CASSLSGTEAFF TGTGCCAGCAGTTTATCCGGGACTGAAGCTTTCTTT
NA TRBJ1-3 TRBV2 TRBD1 CASRDRGNTIYF TGTGCCAGCAGGGACAGGGGTAACACCATATATTTT
NA TRBJ1-1 TRBV2 NA CASRPGGRGYAFF TGTGCCAGCAGGCCGGGGGGGCGCGGATACGCTTTCTTT
NA TRBJ2-1 TRBV4-1 TRBD1 CASSQAFRDRNNEQFF TGCGCCAGCAGCCAAGCCTTTCGGGACAGGAACAATGAGCAGTTCTTC
NA TRBJ2-2 TRBV2 NA CASTGNSNTGELFF TGTGCCAGCACAGGCAACTCGAACACCGGGGAGCTGTTTTTT
NA TRBJ2-2 TRBV6-6 NA CASSHQVPPLRERELFF TGTGCCAGCAGTCACCAGGTCCCACCCCTCAGGGAAAGGGAGCTGTTTTTT
NA TRBJ1-1 TRBV18 TRBD1 CASLQGANTEAFF TGTGCCAGTTTACAGGGGGCGAACACTGAAGCTTTCTTT
NA TRBJ1-2 TRBV6-5 NA CASSYLGRSNYGYTF TGTGCCAGCAGTTATTTGGGGAGATCTAACTATGGCTACACCTTC
NA TRBJ2-6 TRBV5-4 NA CASSLGHSGANVLTF TGTGCCAGCAGCTTGGGTCACTCTGGGGCCAACGTCCTGACTTTC
NA TRBJ2-3 TRBV5-1 TRBD2 CASSLLAGTRGGDTQYF TGCGCCAGCAGCCTACTGGCGGGGACTCGCGGGGGGGATACGCAGTATTTT
NA TRBJ1-5 TRBV5-4 TRBD1 CASSLQGVGQPQHF TGTGCCAGCAGCTTACAGGGGGTTGGACAGCCCCAGCATTTT